Each of the 2 T cell receptor beta chains below was sequenced from the same sample in a study of OX40 agonist ivuxolimab in advanced cancers. Repertoires were generated with immunoSEQ multiplex PCR, while TCRdb's copy carries only in-frame clones and drops some. The sample has tens of thousands of clones, 87% seen once. The sample here was CD4+ or CD8+ T cells sorted from blood, taken in a trial of the OX40 agonist ivuxolimab. These receptor sequences come from an adult with an advanced solid tumor such as melanoma, head and neck, liver or kidney cancer.

The rearrangement links TRBV6-5 to TRBJ1-5, with 9 bases aligning to TRBD1. V gave up 7 bases and J gave up 6 bases; unmatched junction bases: 7. CDR1 and CDR2 (germline): MNHEY, SVGAGI. The CDR3 contains 14 residues. Here the CDR3 reads CASTWGQGGQPQHF. The CDR3 DNA reads as TGTGCCAGCACCTGGGGACAGGGCGGTCAGCCCCAGCATTTT.

The CDR3 DNA reads as TGTGCCAGCAGTTTATTGGGACAGGGTGCATACAATGGCTACACCTTC. Protein: CASSLLGQGAYNGYTF. The chain carries TRBV27 and TRBJ1-2, with 9 nucleotides matching TRBD1. CDR3 length: 16 amino acids. Germline CDR1 MNHEY, CDR2 SMNVEV (reference sequence). Unmatched junction bases numbered 9, after V lost 1 base and J lost 6 bases.